The 15 T cell receptor beta chains listed next were all sequenced from one sample in a study of graft-versus-host responses after intestinal transplantation. TCRdb's table, derived via immunoSEQ multiplex PCR, lists solely in-frame clones and lacks some. Of approximately 90,000 clones listed, less than 90% are singletons. No antigen has been assigned to these receptors. The sequences come from unstimulated CD4+ T cells sorted from spleen or lymph node cells, collected before transplant. The receptors here all came from a human donor who was the organ donor for an intestinal transplant.

Only one count was recorded for this clone. The J gene is TRBJ2-7, the V gene TRBV28, with a tentative D call TRBD1 (6 bases). The CDR3 length is 16 residues. Germline V CDR1 and CDR2: MDHEN, SYDVKM. V dropped 2 bases and J dropped 1 base, with 15 bases sitting between them. The CDR3 spells CASSLPGALGSYEQYF. CDR3 sequence (DNA): TGTGCCAGCAGTTTACCAGGGGCGCTTGGGTCCTACGAGCAGTACTTC.

This clone was detected only once. J is TRBJ2-7 and V is TRBV7-2, with D tentatively TRBD2 (7 bases). This CDR3 is 15 amino acids long. Deletions cut 8 bases from V and 6 bases from J, with 23 bases between. The germline V gene has CDR1 SGHTA and CDR2 FQGNSA. The CDR3 loop is CASQAMGGQWSEQYF. In DNA form, the CDR3 reads TGTGCCAGCCAGGCGATGGGGGGGCAATGGTCCGAGCAGTACTTC.

The chain is built from TRBV11-2 and TRBJ1-6; possibly TRBD1 for D (6 bases). The CDR3 is 13 amino acids. CDR1 SGHAT and CDR2 FQNNGV come from the germline V gene. Deletions cut 5 bases from V and 12 bases from J, with 14 bases between. The CDR3 DNA follows: TGTGCCAGCAGCATCAACAGGGAGTTACCCCTCCACTTT. This gives the protein CASSINRELPLHF.

The chain joins TRBV6-1 to TRBJ2-7; 11 bases match TRBD1. After removal of 4 bases from V and 2 bases from J, the junction contained 4 bases not matched to a gene. Germline CDR1 MNHNS, CDR2 SASEGT. This CDR3 has 15 amino acids. The CDR3 region has the DNA TGTGCCAGCAGTGGCCGGGACAGGGGGGCCTACGAGCAGTACTTC. This encodes CASSGRDRGAYEQYF.

The chain has TRBV12-1 and TRBJ2-1; the table gives TRBD2 as D, unverified against the DNA. TRBV12-1 is described as a pseudogene. CDR3 length: 17 residues. CDR3 in DNA: TGTGCCAGAAGCTTTGATGGACTAGCGGGTTTCCTCAGTGAGCAGTTCTTC. It codes for CARSFDGLAGFLSEQFF.

V gene TRBV19 combines with J gene TRBJ1-4; 8 positions match TRBD1. This CDR3 has 15 amino acids. CDR1 is LNHDA, CDR2 SQIVND, per germline (reference sequence). The V and J ends lost 5 bases and 8 bases, in that order; junction bases with no gene match: 10. The CDR3 sequence: CASSDIPGGAEKLFF. DNA of the CDR3: TGTGCCAGTAGTGACATTCCAGGGGGCGCCGAAAAACTGTTTTTT.

This clone appeared a single time. The chain recombines TRBV28 with TRBJ2-3; tentative D call: TRBD1 (5 bases). CDR3 length: 14 residues. Germline CDR1 and CDR2: MDHEN and SYDVKM. Trimming removed 7 bases from V and 3 bases from J, with 14 bases in between. The DNA of the CDR3 is TGTGCCAGCACCTCAGGGCTTTGGACAGATACGCAGTATTTT. It is translated as CASTSGLWTDTQYF.

The rearrangement uses TRBV7-9 and TRBJ1-2, with TRBD1 as a possible D gene (6 bases). The length of the CDR3 is 15 residues. CDR1 and CDR2 (germline): SEHNR, FQNEAQ (reference sequence). Trimming cost V 4 bases and J 8 bases, with 20 bases left between them. This CDR3 reads CASSSPGGGGRGYTF. CDR3 DNA sequence: TGTGCCAGCAGCTCTCCAGGAGGGGGGGGCAGGGGCTACACCTTC. Complete variable domain (other parts from reference TRBV7-9 and TRBJ1-2): DTGVSQNPRHKITKRGQNVTFRCDPISEHNRLYWYRQTLGQGPEFLTYFQNEAQLEKSRLLSDRFSAERPKGSFSTLEIQRTEQGDSAMYLCASSSPGGGGRGYTFGSGTRLTVV.

CDR3 in DNA: TGTGCCAGCAGCTCTGGTCTAGGCTCCTACAATGAGCAGTTCTTC. It encodes CASSSGLGSYNEQFF. The chain employs TRBV11-3 and TRBJ2-1; the D is unclear. The CDR3 has 15 amino acids. Germline loops: CDR1 SGHNT, CDR2 YENEEA. V lost 4 bases and J lost 0, with 10 bases in between.

The genes are TRBV2 and TRBJ1-4; 7 positions match TRBD1. V lost 6 bases to trimming and J lost 8 bases; unmatched junction nucleotides: 6. The V gene's germline CDR1 is SNHLY and CDR2 FYNNEI. The CDR3 has 13 amino acids. The CDR3 coding sequence is TGTGCCAGCAGATCGACAGGGAACGAAAAACTGTTTTTT. Translating it yields CASRSTGNEKLFF.

This clone has only a few counts. The chain links TRBV5-1 to TRBJ2-7; D is unclear. The CDR3 extends over 13 amino acids. The V gene lost 0 bases and the J gene lost 6 bases, with 10 bases spanning the gap. Germline V gene data show CDR1 as SGHRS and CDR2 as YFSETQ. Here the CDR3 reads CASSLVSASEQYF. For the CDR3, the DNA is TGCGCCAGCAGCTTGGTGTCCGCTAGCGAGCAGTACTTC. The full variable domain, completed using reference TRBV5-1 and TRBJ2-7, is KAGVTQTPRYLIKTRGQQVTLSCSPISGHRSVSWYQQTPGQGLQFLFEYFSETQRNKGNFPGRFSGRQFSNSRSEMNVSTLELGDSALYLCASSLVSASEQYFGPGTRLTVT.

The chain couples TRBV2 to TRBJ2-1, with TRBD2 matching over 7 bases. The germline V gene has CDR1 SNHLY and CDR2 FYNNEI. Unmatched junction bases numbered 10, after V lost 7 bases and J lost 4 bases. The CDR3 is 15 residues long. The CDR3, as DNA: TGTGCCAGCACCCACCCGGGGGGAGAGTACAATGAGCAGTTCTTC. Its translation: CASTHPGGEYNEQFF.

This chain uses TRBV7-6 with TRBJ1-1, with 9 positions matching TRBD1. This CDR3 comprises 16 residues. Germline CDR1 is SGHVS and CDR2 is FNYEAQ. V dropped 5 bases and J dropped 1; count of bases not matched to a gene: 8. The DNA for the CDR3 is TGTGCCAGCAGCCCTCAACAGGGGGCTAAGAACACTGAAGCTTTCTTT. It codes for CASSPQQGAKNTEAFF.

This clone has a single count. V is TRBV28 and J is TRBJ2-1, with D perhaps matching TRBD2 (5 bases). The CDR3 is 14 residues long. V lost 6 bases and J 8 bases, leaving 17 bases between the germline ends. In germline, CDR1 is MDHEN, CDR2 SYDVKM. The CDR3 DNA reads as TGTGCCAGCAGGATAGCGAGCCCTGACCATGAGCAGTTCTTC. Amino acids: CASRIASPDHEQFF.

The chain carries TRBV1 and TRBJ2-5; the D segment call TRBD2 is taken from the table without a DNA check. TRBV1 is an annotated pseudogene. This CDR3 comprises 18 residues. CDR3 region: CTSSRRLSGSRVLETQYF. DNA for the CDR3: TGCACCAGCAGCCGCCGCCTCAGCGGGAGTCGCGTTTTAGAGACCCAGTACTTC.